Each of the 20 T cell receptor beta chains below was sequenced from the same sample in a study of response to subunit inactivated influenza vaccine. TCRdb redid the calling of the RT-PCR reads with MiXCR, one entry per CDR3 protein. The table records about 500,000 distinct CDR3 sequences, 10% to 15% of them present only once. The source was PBMCs from blood, collected roughly 45 days after vaccination. The receptors derive from a man aged 45-65 years who received an inactivated influenza vaccine.

This clonotype was seen a few times. V and J are TRBV4-1 and TRBJ1-6; a possible D gene is TRBD1 (5 bases). The CDR3 is 17 residues long. Trimming left V 1 base short and J 5 bases short, with 15 bases between. Germline V gene data show CDR1 as MGHRA and CDR2 as YSYEKL. The CDR3 DNA is TGCGCCAGCAGCCAAGGGTGGGGGTCGAAGCATAATTCACCCCTCCACTTT. It is translated as CASSQGWGSKHNSPLHF.

This clonotype appeared a few times. V gene TRBV29-1 combines with J gene TRBJ2-3; 9 nucleotides match TRBD1. This CDR3 has 15 residues. CDR1 SQVTM and CDR2 ANQGSEA come from the germline V gene. With 0 bases clipped from V and 2 bases from J, the junction kept 3 bases outside the gene matches. CDR3 amino acids: CSVEDRDRDTDTQYF. The DNA of the CDR3 is TGCAGCGTTGAAGATCGGGACAGGGACACAGATACGCAGTATTTT.

This clonotype was found many times. DNA of the CDR3: TGCAGTGCTACCGGGGGCGGCAATTTAGATACGCAGTATTTT. Protein: CSATGGGNLDTQYF. The chain combines TRBV20-1 with TRBJ2-3; D is tentatively TRBD1 or TRBD2 (6 bases each). The CDR3 totals 14 residues. CDR1 and CDR2 (germline): DFQATT, SNEGSKA (reference sequence). V gave up 4 bases and J gave up 5 bases, with 16 bases separating them.

The CDR3 nucleotides read TGCGCCAGCAGCTTGGTAGCAGGTGGCTCTGGGGCCAACGTCCTGACTTTC. Translation: CASSLVAGGSGANVLTF. This sequence joins TRBV5-1 and TRBJ2-6, with no clear D. The ends were cut back, 0 bases at V and 0 bases at J, with 10 bases in the middle. This CDR3 is 17 amino acids long. The germline V gene has CDR1 SGHRS and CDR2 YFSETQ. Drawing the rest from reference TRBV5-1 and TRBJ2-6, the complete variable domain is KAGVTQTPRYLIKTRGQQVTLSCSPISGHRSVSWYQQTPGQGLQFLFEYFSETQRNKGNFPGRFSGRQFSNSRSEMNVSTLELGDSALYLCASSLVAGGSGANVLTFGAGSRLTVL.

This clonotype was counted ten times or more. The chain employs TRBV11-2 and TRBJ2-5; the match to TRBD2 covers 8 bases. CDR3 length: 16 amino acids. Germline V CDR1 and CDR2: SGHAT, FQNNGV. V lost 2 bases, J lost 2 bases, and 7 bases stayed unmatched. CDR3 bases: TGTGCCAGCAGCTTACGGGCGGGGGGTGAGCAAGAGACCCAGTACTTC. This translates into CASSLRAGGEQETQYF.

V and J are TRBV15 and TRBJ2-3; D possibly corresponds to TRBD1 (5 bases). V lost 0 bases to trimming and J lost 6 bases, with 7 bases between them. The CDR3 extends over 13 amino acids. The germline CDR1 and CDR2 sequences are LNHNV and YYDKDF (reference sequence). The chain's CDR3 is CATSRDRQDTQYF. The CDR3 DNA sequence: TGTGCCACCAGCAGAGATCGACAGGATACGCAGTATTTT.

This clonotype was seen only a few times. V gene TRBV20-1 combines with J gene TRBJ2-3; 7 positions agree with TRBD2. This CDR3 has 15 residues. V shed 6 bases and J 2 bases; nucleotides not matched to a gene: 11. The germline V gene encodes CDR1 DFQATT and CDR2 SNEGSKA (reference sequence). CDR3 sequence: CSANTASGHTDTQYF. DNA of the CDR3: TGCAGTGCAAATACCGCTAGCGGCCACACAGATACGCAGTATTTT.

Only a few counts were recorded for this clonotype. The chain combines TRBV29-1 with TRBJ1-2; the D gene is possibly TRBD1 (5 bases). The CDR3 spans 13 residues. V gave up 5 bases and J gave up 2 bases, with 12 bases separating them. The germline V gene encodes CDR1 SQVTM and CDR2 ANQGSEA. The CDR3 is CSVIRGLNYGYTF. CDR3 bases: TGCAGCGTTATTAGGGGACTAAACTATGGCTACACCTTC. The full variable domain, its missing parts supplied by reference TRBV29-1 and TRBJ1-2, is SAVISQKPSRDICQRGTSLTIQCQVDSQVTMMFWYRQQPGQSLTLIATANQGSEATYESGFVIDKFPISRPNLTFSTLTVSNMSPEDSSIYLCSVIRGLNYGYTFGSGTRLTVV.

The V call is TRBV6-5, the J call TRBJ1-1, with a weak D call TRBD1 (6 bases). The CDR3 spans 15 residues. Between the trimmed V and J ends, which lost 4 bases and 1 base, there was a span of 13 bases. Germline CDR1 is MNHEY and CDR2 is SVGAGI. CDR3 DNA: TGTGCCAGCAGTTTCACCGAGACAGGGAACACTGAAGCTTTCTTT. It specifies CASSFTETGNTEAFF.

This clonotype was counted a few times. The gene calls are TRBV6-5 and TRBJ2-3, with unresolved D. This CDR3 spans 15 amino acids. The ends were cut back, 4 bases at V and 4 bases at J, with 15 bases in the middle. The germline V gene encodes CDR1 MNHEY and CDR2 SVGAGI. Here the CDR3 reads CASSSDQPGADTQYF. CDR3 sequence (DNA): TGTGCCAGCAGTTCGGACCAACCTGGCGCAGATACGCAGTATTTT.

This clonotype was recorded a few times. The chain joins TRBV6-1 to TRBJ1-4; D is undetermined. Germline CDR1 MNHNS, CDR2 SASEGT. The CDR3 totals 13 residues. Trimming removed 6 bases at V and 7 bases at J, with 12 bases between. CDR3 in DNA: TGTGCCAGCAGATCCCCGACAATTGAAAAACTGTTTTTT. Translating it yields CASRSPTIEKLFF.

This clonotype was observed a few times. The rearrangement uses TRBV20-1 and TRBJ2-7; possibly TRBD2 for D (5 bases). The V end was cut by 3 bases, the J end by 9 bases, with 21 bases between. The length of the CDR3 is 14 residues. Per the germline V gene, CDR1 is DFQATT and CDR2 is SNEGSKA (reference sequence). CDR3 in amino acids: CSASTTGDLGVQYF. The CDR3 nucleotides are TGCAGTGCTAGTACTACTGGAGATCTGGGAGTGCAGTACTTC.

This clonotype was recorded a few times. The chain recombines TRBV7-2 with TRBJ2-7; weak D call: TRBD1 (6 bases). The CDR3 is made up of 15 amino acids. The germline V and J ends were trimmed by 2 bases and 7 bases, with 18 bases remaining between them. Germline CDR1 SGHTA, CDR2 FQGNSA. CDR3 DNA: TGTGCCAGCAGCTTACAACACTCCCTTCAGGGGGAGCAGTACTTC. Translated, it gives CASSLQHSLQGEQYF.

This clonotype was detected a few times. V is TRBV10-3 and J is TRBJ1-2, with TRBD1 matching over 7 bases. The germline CDR1 and CDR2 sequences are ENHRY and SYGVKD. J was trimmed by 4 bases and V by 7 bases; bases with no gene match: 6. The CDR3 covers 13 residues. The CDR3 nucleotides are TGTGCCATCAAAGGTGGGACAGCCTATGGCTACACCTTC. It translates to CAIKGGTAYGYTF.

The V and J genes are TRBV6-5 and TRBJ2-7; D not resolved. Trimming shortened V by 4 bases and J by 6 bases, and 13 bases separated the two germline ends. In germline, CDR1 is MNHEY, CDR2 SVGAGI. The CDR3 extends over 13 amino acids. This CDR3 reads CASSSDPIPEQYF. CDR3 DNA sequence: TGTGCCAGCAGTTCGGACCCCATCCCCGAGCAGTACTTC.

This clonotype showed up just a few times. V usage is TRBV7-8 and J usage is TRBJ2-7; D ambiguous. Trimming removed 2 bases at V and 2 bases at J, with 10 bases between. The germline gives CDR1 SGHVS, CDR2 FQNEAQ. The CDR3 has 14 amino acids. The CDR3 nucleotides are TGTGCCAGCAGCTTAATCGGACCAACCTACGAGCAGTACTTC. It encodes CASSLIGPTYEQYF.

There are a few counts of this clonotype. The CDR3 DNA follows: TGTGCCAGCAGCGCAGGGGCCCCCTACGAGCAGTACTTC. Translation gives CASSAGAPYEQYF. The rearrangement uses TRBV7-6 and TRBJ2-7; D possibly corresponds to TRBD1 (6 bases). This CDR3 is built from 13 residues. V was shortened by 5 bases and J by 2 bases, with 10 bases between the two germline ends. Looked up from germline, CDR1 is SGHVS and CDR2 is FNYEAQ. The variable domain in full, with the rest retrieved from reference TRBV7-6 and TRBJ2-7, is GAGVSQSPRYKVTKRGQDVALRCDPISGHVSLYWYRQALGQGPEFLTYFNYEAQQDKSGLPNDRFSAERPEGSISTLTIQRTEQRDSAMYRCASSAGAPYEQYFGPGTRLTVT.

This clonotype has a count of ten or more. V gene TRBV7-9 combines with J gene TRBJ2-7; D may be TRBD1 (6 bases). Germline-derived CDR1 and CDR2 are SEHNR and FQNEAQ (reference sequence). V lost 1 base and J lost 5, with 9 bases in between. The CDR3 sequence is 13 residues long. The DNA for the CDR3 is TGTGCCAGCAGCTTAGACCAGGGGAACGAGCAGTACTTC. It is translated as CASSLDQGNEQYF. The full variable domain, completed using reference TRBV7-9 and TRBJ2-7, is DTGVSQNPRHKITKRGQNVTFRCDPISEHNRLYWYRQTLGQGPEFLTYFQNEAQLEKSRLLSDRFSAERPKGSFSTLEIQRTEQGDSAMYLCASSLDQGNEQYFGPGTRLTVT.

This clonotype showed up many times. The gene calls are TRBV4-1 and TRBJ2-7, with TRBD1 matching over 9 bases. Germline CDR1 and CDR2: MGHRA and YSYEKL. This CDR3 has 16 amino acids. V dropped 4 bases and J dropped 4; count of bases not matched to a gene: 11. The CDR3: CASSPILTGGKYEQYF. The CDR3 DNA sequence: TGCGCCAGCAGCCCGATCCTCACAGGGGGCAAGTACGAGCAGTACTTC.

This clonotype has more than one count but fewer than ten. J is TRBJ2-7 and V is TRBV7-2; D is ambiguous. The CDR3 has 14 amino acids. The germline V gene encodes CDR1 SGHTA and CDR2 FQGNSA. V shed 2 bases and J shed 2 bases, with 10 bases lying between them. The CDR3 nucleotides read TGTGCCAGCAGCTTATTTATCGGCGCCTACGAGCAGTACTTC. The encoded protein is CASSLFIGAYEQYF.